These 14 T cell receptor beta chains were sequenced from one sample in a study of T cell changes during pregnancy in multiple sclerosis. Some clones are missing from TCRdb's copy, which holds only in-frame ones; the method was immunoSEQ multiplex PCR. Among 52,000 or so clones listed, 70% to 90% were seen once. The sample in question was CD4+ T cells from peripheral blood mononuclear cells, obtained in the first trimester of pregnancy. All receptors come from a female donor with multiple sclerosis, enrolled in a pregnancy study.

This chain joins TRBV2 and TRBJ2-5, with a weak D call TRBD2 (7 bases). Germline CDR1 reads SNHLY; CDR2 reads FYNNEI. Trimming left V 10 bases short and J 4 bases short, with 13 bases between. CDR3 length equals 12 residues. The CDR3 region is CATGGRRETQYF. CDR3 DNA sequence: TGTGCCACCGGGGGGCGGCGAGAGACCCAGTACTTC. The full variable domain, completed using reference TRBV2 and TRBJ2-5, is EPEVTQTPSHQVTQMGQEVILRCVPISNHLYFYWYRQILGQKVEFLVSFYNNEISEKSEIFDDQFSVERPDGSNFTLKIRSTKLEDSAMYFCATGGRRETQYFGPGTRLLVL.

J is TRBJ2-1 and V is TRBV18; TRBD1 agrees at 7 bases. CDR3 length: 13 residues. Germline CDR1 reads KGHSH; CDR2 reads LQKENI. The V and J ends lost 3 bases and 7 bases, in that order; junction bases with no gene match: 3. The CDR3 region is CASSPTGANEQFF. CDR3 coding DNA: TGTGCCAGCTCACCCACAGGGGCAAATGAGCAGTTCTTC.

This clone was seen a single time. This rearrangement joins TRBV28 to TRBJ2-3; no firm D call. V lost 2 bases to trimming and J lost 4 bases, with 10 bases between them. CDR3 length equals 14 residues. Germline CDR1 and CDR2: MDHEN and SYDVKM. DNA for the CDR3: TGTGCCAGCAGTTTAGAGGAGCGTGCAGATACGCAGTATTTT. Encoded protein: CASSLEERADTQYF.

This sequence joins TRBV5-5 and TRBJ2-7, with 11 positions matching TRBD2. V trimming: 2 bases; J trimming: 4 bases; junction bases outside the gene matches: 5. Per germline, CDR1 SGHKS and CDR2 YYEKEE (reference sequence). The CDR3 has 15 amino acids. CDR3 nucleotides: TGTGCCAGCAGCTTTAGTAGCGGGAGGGGATACGAGCAGTACTTC. It translates to CASSFSSGRGYEQYF.

The chain combines TRBV2 with TRBJ1-6; 8 bases map to TRBD1. The J segment lost 4 bases and the V segment lost 6 bases, leaving 5 bases of the junction unmatched. The CDR3 contains 15 residues. Germline CDR1 and CDR2: SNHLY and FYNNEI. The CDR3 is CASRAQGGYNSPLHF. The CDR3 DNA sequence: TGTGCCAGCAGGGCACAGGGGGGGTATAATTCACCCCTCCACTTT.

V and J are TRBV5-6 and TRBJ2-3, with TRBD1 matching 11 bases. V lost 4 bases and J lost 3; bases outside the gene matches: 4. The CDR3 extends over 15 amino acids. Germline-derived CDR1 and CDR2 are SGHDT and YYEEEE. The CDR3 DNA sequence: TGTGCCAGCAGCACCTGGGACAGGGGGACAGATACGCAGTATTTT. It encodes CASSTWDRGTDTQYF.

The rearrangement uses TRBV28 and TRBJ2-7; 7 bases fit TRBD1. The CDR3 spans 16 residues. V lost 6 bases, J lost 6 bases, and 17 bases stayed unmatched. Germline-derived CDR1 and CDR2 are MDHEN and SYDVKM. The CDR3 is CASRQRATGYLSEQYF. In DNA, the CDR3 is TGTGCCAGCAGGCAGAGGGCGACAGGGTATCTCTCCGAGCAGTACTTC. The variable domain in full, with the rest retrieved from reference TRBV28 and TRBJ2-7, is DVKVTQSSRYLVKRTGEKVFLECVQDMDHENMFWYRQDPGLGLRLIYFSYDVKMKEKGDIPEGYSVSREKKERFSLILESASTNQTSMYLCASRQRATGYLSEQYFGPGTRLTVT.

V and J are TRBV2 and TRBJ2-3; 13 bases match TRBD2. With 6 bases clipped from V and 3 bases from J, the junction kept 3 bases outside the gene matches. Germline-derived CDR1 and CDR2 are SNHLY and FYNNEI. The CDR3 has 15 amino acids. In DNA form, the CDR3 reads TGTGCCAGCAGACTAGCGGGGGGGGTAACAGATACGCAGTATTTT. As protein: CASRLAGGVTDTQYF.

This clone was counted a few times. The chain has TRBV6-1 and TRBJ1-5; no clear D. The germline CDR1 and CDR2 sequences are MNHNS and SASEGT. V was clipped by 2 bases and J by 3 bases, with 14 bases between them. The CDR3 sequence is 16 residues long. Written as DNA, the CDR3 is TGTGCCAGCAGTGAACTGTCGAACATAAACAATCAGCCCCAGCATTTT. Protein sequence: CASSELSNINNQPQHF.

J is TRBJ2-5 and V is TRBV7-6; TRBD1 aligns across 8 bases. Germline values: CDR1 SGHVS, CDR2 FNYEAQ. Unmatched junction bases numbered 3, after V lost 2 bases and J lost 4 bases. The CDR3 spans 14 residues. The CDR3 loop is CASSLRTGGETQYF. Written as DNA, the CDR3 is TGTGCCAGCAGCTTACGAACAGGGGGAGAGACCCAGTACTTC.

The chain recombines TRBV19 with TRBJ2-5; a possible D gene is TRBD1 (5 bases). The DNA end is more similar to TRBJ2-7, so the J call may be wrong. There are 14 residues in the CDR3. CDR1 LNHDA and CDR2 SQIVND come from the germline V gene (reference sequence). The CDR3 here is CASSSPGISSEQYF. The CDR3 DNA is TGTGCCAGTAGTTCGCCAGGGATAAGTTCCGAGCAGTACTTC.

The CDR3 DNA reads TGTGCCAGCAGTGATTCGGGAGGGGTCACCGGGGAGCTGTTTTTT. Translation: CASSDSGGVTGELFF. The chain joins TRBV6-4 to TRBJ2-2, with 8 nucleotides matching TRBD2. V was pared by 3 bases and J by 4 bases, with 4 bases of the junction left unmatched. The CDR3 length is 15 residues. Germline V CDR1 and CDR2: MRHNA, SNTAGT.

The DNA for the CDR3 is TGTGCCAGCAGCGTAGAAGGGAGTCCCCCCTACGAGCAGTACTTC. Translating gives CASSVEGSPPYEQYF. The genes are TRBV9 and TRBJ2-7; possibly TRBD2 for D (5 bases). V was shortened by 0 bases and J by 2 bases, with 12 bases between the two germline ends. This CDR3 spans 15 amino acids. Germline V CDR1 and CDR2: SGDLS, YYNGEE.

The V gene is TRBV7-9, the J gene TRBJ1-5; 7 bases line up with TRBD1. Germline loops: CDR1 SEHNR, CDR2 FQNEAQ (reference sequence). The trim removed 5 bases at V and 5 bases at J, leaving 6 bases unmatched. The CDR3 sequence is 14 residues long. The chain's CDR3 is CASSQKGAHQPQHF. In DNA, the CDR3 is TGTGCCAGCAGCCAGAAGGGGGCCCATCAGCCCCAGCATTTT. Full variable domain (remainder filled in from reference TRBV7-9 and TRBJ1-5): DTGVSQNPRHKITKRGQNVTFRCDPISEHNRLYWYRQTLGQGPEFLTYFQNEAQLEKSRLLSDRFSAERPKGSFSTLEIQRTEQGDSAMYLCASSQKGAHQPQHFGDGTRLSIL.